The clone carrying this TCR beta chain has ten or more counts. Germline V gene lookup returns CDR1 MDHEN and CDR2 SYDVKM. CDR3 length equals 15 residues. Germline trimming cut 6 bases from V and 8 bases from J; bases unmatched to any gene: 16. The sample comes from a study of patients and donors after allogeneic stem cell transplantation. TCRdb ran MiXCR on the RT-PCR reads and lists one entry per CDR3 protein. This sample has fewer than 30,000 distinct CDR3 sequences, with around 7.4% found just once. The chain couples TRBV28 to TRBJ2-7, with TRBD1 matching over 7 bases. The sequencing sample was made of blood, either unsorted or a sorted T cell fraction (not recorded which). The TCR sequence derives from a human donor who was either an allogeneic HSCT recipient or a stem cell or donor lymphocyte infusion donor (not recorded which). It is not recorded whose cells these are; they may come from a transplant donor. The CDR3 DNA follows: TGTGCCAGCAGCACACAGGCCGGGACAGTGATCAAGCAGTACTTC. Its protein product is CASSTQAGTVIKQYF.